Below, one T cell receptor (beta chain) is given with its context. Its cognate antigen is unknown. The entry originates in a study of lymphopenia after photon versus proton radiotherapy. The ends lost 0 bases at V and 4 bases at J; junction bases unmatched: 2. The CDR3 totals 15 residues. General study results and limits: Larger post-nadir TCR diversity loss correlated inversely with survival in deceased patients. Authors raise, but do not show, better survival with proton therapy. Relative stability marked proton patients; photon patients lost diversity and naive cells.

The data were produced by immunoSEQ multiplex PCR, yet TCRdb's version contains in-frame clones alone and is incomplete. The sample consists of 15,000 to 20,000 clones, about 92% of them appearing once. The specimen comprised peripheral blood, sampled from a patient treated with photon-based radiotherapy. This receptor was obtained from a woman aged 40 to 50 with cholangiocarcinoma. The J gene is TRBJ2-7, the V gene TRBV5-3, with 12 bases fitting TRBD2. TRBV5-3 is placed among ORFs of uncertain function. The CDR3 DNA reads as TGTGCCAGAAGCTTGGTGCTAGCGGGGGGGTACGAGCAGTACTTC. It is translated as CARSLVLAGGYEQYF.